This entry features one T cell receptor beta chain sequence. This specimen comes from a study of technical replicates of blood from a few donors. The germline gives CDR1 SGHRS, CDR2 YFSETQ. The CDR3 has 15 residues. V dropped 1 base and J dropped 1 base, with 11 bases sitting between them. Sequencing was performed with immunoSEQ multiplex PCR; in TCRdb, only in-frame clones are kept and a portion is missing. Here the sample spans 15,000 to 18,000 clones, 65% to 90% being singletons. The rearrangement links TRBV5-1 to TRBJ1-1; perhaps TRBD1 as D (5 bases). Source material: PBMCs. This TCR was sampled from a human donor in good health. The CDR3 nucleotides read TGCGCCAGCAGCTTGAAGACAGTGGGGAACACTGAAGCTTTCTTT. This sequence encodes CASSLKTVGNTEAFF.